Presented here are 18 T cell receptor beta chains from one specimen sequenced in a study of shared clonotypes between healthy human individuals (dated by TCRdb to about 2020). Library prep was done by the immunoSEQ multiplex PCR assay. Held by TCRdb, this immuneACCESS table contains in-frame sequences only and omits some clones. Under half of the omission traces to an unresolved V gene where checked; the cause of the rest is unknown. Recorded for this sample are over a million clones; 75% to 85% of them occurred a single time. The leading ten clones occupy 0.4% to 0.55% of the sample. Sequenced input: memory CD4+ T cells from PBMCs. The cell subset or site label, as the study defines it: CD45RA-negative fraction. All receptors derive from a man in his late teens or twenties in good health. Some clones in this sample may be carry-over from other donors' samples.

V gene TRBV6-6 combines with J gene TRBJ1-1, with TRBD1 matching over 7 bases. V lost 6 bases to trimming and J lost 3 bases; unmatched junction nucleotides: 4. Germline loops: CDR1 MNHNY, CDR2 SVGAGI (reference sequence). The CDR3 is 13 amino acids. CDR3 DNA sequence: TGTGCCAGCAGCCCGGACAGGCACACTGAAGCTTTCTTT. It yields the protein CASSPDRHTEAFF.

The chain links TRBV19 to TRBJ2-7, with D possibly matching TRBD1 (8 bases). Germline CDR1 and CDR2: LNHDA and SQIVND (reference sequence). CDR3 length: 16 residues. Trimming removed 3 bases at V and 0 bases at J, with 15 bases between. In DNA form, the CDR3 reads TGTGCCAGTAGTATCGAACAGGGGGGGAGCTCCTACGAGCAGTACTTC. Encoded protein: CASSIEQGGSSYEQYF.

The chain couples TRBV9 to TRBJ2-2; D may match TRBD1 or TRBD2 (5 bases each). Trimming took off 3 bases at V and 5 bases at J, with 17 bases between the two ends. The CDR3 has 16 amino acids. In germline, CDR1 is SGDLS, CDR2 YYNGEE. CDR3 nucleotide sequence: TGTGCCAGCAGCGACCGGACCGGGGCTGCGACCGGGGAGCTGTTTTTT. Amino acids: CASSDRTGAATGELFF.

The chain uses TRBV28 and TRBJ1-1; tentatively, D is TRBD1 (6 bases). The CDR3 sequence is 15 residues long. Trimming pared 3 bases from V and 5 bases from J, leaving 16 bases between. CDR1 is MDHEN and CDR2 is SYDVKM in the germline V gene. Here the CDR3 DNA reads TGTGCCAGCAGTTTCGGGGGGCGCGCATATACTGAAGCTTTCTTT. Translation: CASSFGGRAYTEAFF.

This chain links TRBV11-1 with TRBJ1-1, with a weak D call TRBD1 (5 bases). This CDR3 region has 14 residues. Looked up from germline, CDR1 is SGHAT and CDR2 is FQDESV (reference sequence). Trimming left V 2 bases short and J 3 bases short, with 10 bases between. This chain's CDR3 is CASSLRVGDTEAFF. The DNA of the CDR3 is TGTGCCAGCAGCTTAAGAGTAGGGGACACTGAAGCTTTCTTT.

The CDR3 nucleotides read TGTGCCTGGAACGGGGTTTGGTCACCCCTCCACTTT. Protein sequence: CAWNGVWSPLHF. The rearrangement links TRBV30 to TRBJ1-6; no reliable D call. Trimming pared 4 bases from V and 10 bases from J, leaving 11 bases between. The CDR3 is 12 amino acids. Germline CDR1 is GTSNPN and CDR2 is SVGIG (reference sequence).

V gene TRBV6-5 combines with J gene TRBJ2-3; D may correspond to TRBD1 or TRBD2 (5 bases each). Deletions cut 8 bases from V and 5 bases from J, with 14 bases between. Germline V lookup: CDR1 MNHEY, CDR2 SVGAGI. The CDR3 extends over 13 amino acids. CDR3 nucleotide sequence: TGTGCCAGCGGGGACCGGAAGCGAGATACGCAGTATTTT. Amino acid sequence: CASGDRKRDTQYF.

V and J are TRBV7-9 and TRBJ1-3; a weak D match, TRBD1 (5 bases). This CDR3 comprises 18 residues. CDR1 SEHNR and CDR2 FQNEAQ come from the germline V gene (reference sequence). The V end was cut by 5 bases, the J end by 0 bases, with 20 bases between. CDR3 residues: CASSPQVMWGVSGNTIYF. The CDR3, as DNA: TGTGCCAGCAGCCCACAAGTTATGTGGGGCGTCTCTGGAAACACCATATATTTT. Full variable domain (rest looked up from reference TRBV7-9 and TRBJ1-3): DTGVSQNPRHKITKRGQNVTFRCDPISEHNRLYWYRQTLGQGPEFLTYFQNEAQLEKSRLLSDRFSAERPKGSFSTLEIQRTEQGDSAMYLCASSPQVMWGVSGNTIYFGEGSWLTVV.

The chain recombines TRBV28 with TRBJ1-4; 8 bases agree with TRBD1. Germline lookup yields CDR1 MDHEN and CDR2 SYDVKM. The CDR3 runs 15 residues. After removal of 4 bases from V and 6 bases from J, the junction contained 7 bases not matched to a gene. DNA of the CDR3: TGTGCCAGCAGTTCATCCGGGACAGGTCATGAAAAACTGTTTTTT. As protein: CASSSSGTGHEKLFF.

V usage is TRBV11-2 and J usage is TRBJ2-6, with D possibly TRBD1 on 6 matching bases. Germline V gene data show CDR1 as SGHAT and CDR2 as FQNNGV. The CDR3 spans 15 residues. The ends were cut back, 3 bases at V and 2 bases at J, with 8 bases in the middle. The CDR3 DNA reads as TGTGCCAGCAGCTTCTCAGGGGCTGGGGCCAACGTCCTGACTTTC. This translates into CASSFSGAGANVLTF.

Ten or more counts support this clone. This chain links TRBV15 with TRBJ1-5, with TRBD1 matching 9 bases. The germline CDR1 and CDR2 sequences are LNHNV and YYDKDF (reference sequence). CDR3 size: 16 residues. The J segment lost 3 bases and the V segment lost 4 bases, leaving 7 bases of the junction unmatched. In DNA form, the CDR3 reads TGTGCCACCAGCAAATCACAGGGGGCCTACAATCAGCCCCAGCATTTT. This encodes CATSKSQGAYNQPQHF.

This sequence joins TRBV19 and TRBJ2-2; weak D call: TRBD2 (6 bases). CDR1 and CDR2 from the germline V gene are LNHDA and SQIVND (reference sequence). The germline V and J ends were trimmed by 6 bases and 2 bases, with 22 bases remaining between them. The CDR3 is made up of 18 amino acids. CDR3 in DNA: TGTGCCAGTAGATCCCCCGGGGCGGGGCGAGCAAACACCGGGGAGCTGTTTTTT. Amino acids: CASRSPGAGRANTGELFF.

This chain uses TRBV7-9 with TRBJ1-5; perhaps TRBD1 as D (6 bases). The CDR3 covers 15 residues. The V end lost 6 bases, the J end lost 2 bases, and 14 bases lay between the germline ends. Germline CDR1 is SEHNR and CDR2 is FQNEAQ (reference sequence). CDR3 protein: CASSRAEGGNQPQHF. Written as DNA, the CDR3 is TGTGCCAGCAGTAGGGCGGAGGGGGGCAATCAGCCCCAGCATTTT.

The chain joins TRBV14 to TRBJ1-2; D not resolved. The CDR3 covers 12 residues. Germline CDR1 is SGHDN and CDR2 is FVKESK. V lost 1 base and J 8 bases, leaving 8 bases between the germline ends. DNA for the CDR3: TGTGCCAGCAGCCAAGCGGCCAACGGCTACACCTTC. Protein product: CASSQAANGYTF. Full variable domain (rest looked up from reference TRBV14 and TRBJ1-2): EAGVTQFPSHSVIEKGQTVTLRCDPISGHDNLYWYRRVMGKEIKFLLHFVKESKQDESGMPNNRFLAERTGGTYSTLKVQPAELEDSGVYFCASSQAANGYTFGSGTRLTVV.

Of note for this clone: Additional DNA sequences in this sample encode the identical CDR3. This chain uses TRBV18 with TRBJ2-5, with D unclear. Per the germline V gene, CDR1 is KGHSH and CDR2 is LQKENI. V lost 2 bases, J lost 2 bases, and 6 bases lay in between. The CDR3 runs to 13 residues. CDR3 loop: CASSPSLQETQYF. For the CDR3, the DNA is TGTGCCAGCTCACCATCCTTACAAGAGACCCAGTACTTC.

This chain joins TRBV21-1 and TRBJ2-7. TRBV21-1 is a documented pseudogene. The CDR3 spans 15 residues. CDR3: CASRRAIHVLDEQYF. The CDR3 DNA sequence: TGTGCCAGCAGACGTGCTATACACGTGTTAGACGAGCAGTACTTC.

The sample holds a few counts of this clone. V is TRBV18 and J is TRBJ2-7, with D possibly TRBD1 on 7 matching bases. Germline assignment: CDR1 KGHSH and CDR2 LQKENI. Between the trimmed V and J ends, which lost 4 bases and 6 bases, there was a span of 16 bases. The CDR3 totals 14 residues. CDR3 residues: CASSLGGRGGEQYF. Here the CDR3 DNA reads TGTGCCAGCTCACTAGGGGGCAGGGGAGGCGAGCAGTACTTC.

The V and J genes are TRBV6-6 and TRBJ1-5; D perhaps matches TRBD1 (6 bases). Germline CDR1 and CDR2: MNHNY and SVGAGI (reference sequence). The CDR3 spans 13 residues. Trimming left V 5 bases short and J 5 bases short, with 10 bases between. CDR3 residues: CASSVDRDQPQHF. The CDR3 bases are TGTGCCAGCAGTGTGGACAGAGATCAGCCCCAGCATTTT.